Listed below are T cell receptor beta chains from one sample, sequenced in a study of CD8 T cells in Susac syndrome. TCRdb called the immunoSEQ multiplex PCR reads again in MiXCR, with one record for every CDR3 protein. The data show 100,000 to 150,000 distinct CDR3 sequences, around 96% seen once. Sequencing input: CD8+ T cells from PBMCs. These receptor sequences come from a human donor with Susac syndrome. Each CDR3 is given with its conserved first and last residue. A D gene is named only where the DNA matches it firmly. Rows give clone size only sometimes, using once, few, many, or a class for an expanded clone.

D	length	J	V	size	DNA	CDR3
NA	14	TRBJ1-1	TRBV9	NA	TGTGCCAGCAGCCGTAGCGTGGGAGACACTGAAGCTTTCTTT	CASSRSVGDTEAFF
NA	17	TRBJ1-4	TRBV28	NA	TGTGCCAGCAGTTCAGGTTTCCCGTCACGACTGGGGGAAAAACTGTTTTTT	CASSSGFPSRLGEKLFF
NA	14	TRBJ2-6	TRBV6-2/TRBV6-3	NA	TGTGCCAGCAGCCCGCCCACAGGGGCCAACGTCCTGACTTTC	CASSPPTGANVLTF
TRBD2	16	TRBJ2-3	TRBV12-3/TRBV12-4	NA	TGTGCCAGCAGCCCTGGCTACGGGGGGGGCACAGATACGCAGTATTTT	CASSPGYGGGTDTQYF
NA	15	TRBJ2-7	TRBV3-1	NA	TGTGCCAGCAGCCAAGAGGGGGGATCCTACTACGAGCAGTACTTC	CASSQEGGSYYEQYF
NA	14	TRBJ2-5	TRBV13	once	TGTGCCAGCAGCTTAGGACTACCCCCAGAGACCCAGTACTTC	CASSLGLPPETQYF
TRBD2	15	TRBJ2-3	TRBV27	NA	TGTGCCAGCAGTTTATCGGGGGGGAATTTGGATACGCAGTATTTT	CASSLSGGNLDTQYF
NA	14	TRBJ1-5	TRBV4-1	once	TGCGCCAGCAGCCAAGCGACAAGAAATCAGCCCCAGCATTTT	CASSQATRNQPQHF
NA	16	TRBJ1-2	TRBV4-3	NA	TGCGCCAGCAGCCAAGTACCGGGGGCGAGCGTCTATGGCTACACCTTC	CASSQVPGASVYGYTF
NA	14	TRBJ2-1	TRBV6-2/TRBV6-3	NA	TGTGCCAGCAGTACCGGGCGGAAGAGGAATGAGCAGTTCTTC	CASSTGRKRNEQFF
TRBD1	14	TRBJ2-7	TRBV7-9	NA	TGTGCCAGCAGCTCTATGGGACAGGGGAACGAGCAGTACTTC	CASSSMGQGNEQYF
TRBD1	16	TRBJ2-3	TRBV4-1	NA	TGCGCCAGCAGCCCCGGGACAGGGATCAGCACAGATACGCAGTATTTT	CASSPGTGISTDTQYF
NA	15	TRBJ1-1	TRBV6-1	NA	TGTGCCAGCAGTGTTAGTATAGGGGTGAACACTGAAGCTTTCTTT	CASSVSIGVNTEAFF
NA	10	TRBJ2-5	TRBV20-1	NA	TGCAGTGAAAGCGGCAAGACCCAGTACTTC	CSESGKTQYF
TRBD1	16	TRBJ2-2	TRBV6-4	NA	TGTGCCAGCTCCAAGACAGGGGAGGTGGACACCGGGGAGCTGTTTTTT	CASSKTGEVDTGELFF
NA	14	TRBJ2-1	TRBV6-5	NA	TGTGCCAGCGTGGGGGGGGCCCCCTACAATGAGCAGTTCTTC	CASVGGAPYNEQFF